A single sample is the source of the 13 T cell receptor beta chains below, sequenced in a study of shared clonotypes between healthy human individuals (dated by TCRdb to about 2020). The method was the immunoSEQ multiplex PCR assay. TCRdb obtained this table from immuneACCESS and retained in-frame rearrangements with V and J assigned. These tables miss some clones; where compared with another copy, unresolved V genes account for less than half of the shortfall, and the remainder is unexplained. Present in this sample are about 2.1 million clones, around 93% of which were seen just once. The ten largest clones capture around 1.7% of the sample. CD8 naive samples consisted of CD45RO-negative cells that were positively selected for CCR7, yielding a CD45RA+CCR7+ population without TemRA cells. Input material: naive CD8+ T cells from PBMCs. The meaning of the sample's cell subset or site label: CD45RA+CCR7+. All receptors derive from a man between 18 and 29 years old in good health. Some clones in this sample may be carry-over from other donors' samples.

V and J are TRBV19 and TRBJ1-1; the D is unclear. Germline-derived CDR1 and CDR2 are LNHDA and SQIVND (reference sequence). The CDR3 runs 14 residues. Between the trimmed V and J ends, which lost 3 bases and 2 bases, there was a span of 10 bases. The CDR3 here is CASSILESNTEAFF. CDR3 nucleotide sequence: TGTGCCAGTAGTATTCTGGAGTCCAACACTGAAGCTTTCTTT.

The chain couples TRBV7-6 to TRBJ1-5; the D is unclear. Germline CDR1 and CDR2: SGHVS and FNYEAQ. The V end was cut by 1 base, the J end by 7 bases, with 11 bases between. The CDR3 spans 14 residues. The CDR3 bases are TGTGCCAGCAGCTTAGGGCGGTATCGGCAGCCCCAGCATTTT. Encoded protein: CASSLGRYRQPQHF.

The CDR3 region is CASSMWGGDEKLFF. The CDR3 coding sequence is TGTGCCAGTAGTATGTGGGGGGGCGACGAAAAACTGTTTTTT. This sequence joins TRBV19 and TRBJ1-4, with D perhaps matching TRBD1 (6 bases). Per the germline V gene, CDR1 is LNHDA and CDR2 is SQIVND (reference sequence). Trimming shortened V by 3 bases and J by 8 bases, and 13 bases separated the two germline ends. The CDR3 consists of 14 residues.

The rearrangement uses TRBV9 and TRBJ2-7, with D possibly matching TRBD2 (6 bases). Germline assignment: CDR1 SGDLS and CDR2 YYNGEE. This CDR3 is 15 amino acids long. V lost 4 bases to trimming and J lost 0 bases, with 14 bases between them. This chain's CDR3 is CASSPRGTTSYEQYF. For the CDR3, the DNA is TGTGCCAGCAGCCCTCGCGGGACGACCTCCTACGAGCAGTACTTC. Combining the CDR3 with reference TRBV9 and TRBJ2-7 gives the whole variable domain DSGVTQTPKHLITATGQRVTLRCSPRSGDLSVYWYQQSLDQGLQFLIQYYNGEERAKGNILERFSAQQFPDLHSELNLSSLELGDSALYFCASSPRGTTSYEQYFGPGTRLTVT.

This clone was detected only once. V gene TRBV25-1 combines with J gene TRBJ2-1; TRBD1 matches at 9 bases. Trimming at V came to 4 bases and at J to 4 bases, leaving 2 bases not matched to a gene. The V gene's germline CDR1 is MGHDK and CDR2 SYGVNS. This CDR3 region has 14 residues. CDR3 in amino acids: CASSGQGGYNEQFF. For the CDR3, the DNA is TGTGCCAGCAGTGGACAGGGGGGATACAATGAGCAGTTCTTC. Complete variable domain (other parts from reference TRBV25-1 and TRBJ2-1): EADIYQTPRYLVIGTGKKITLECSQTMGHDKMYWYQQDPGMELHLIHYSYGVNSTEKGDLSSESTVSRIRTEHFPLTLESARPSHTSQYLCASSGQGGYNEQFFGPGTRLTVL.

V gene TRBV15 combines with J gene TRBJ2-3; 9 nucleotides align to TRBD1. This CDR3 contains 15 residues. After removal of 8 bases from V and 1 base from J, the junction contained 7 bases not matched to a gene. The germline gives CDR1 LNHNV, CDR2 YYDKDF (reference sequence). The CDR3 DNA reads TGTGCCACCGCCGAGGACAGGGGTGGCACAGATACGCAGTATTTT. The encoded protein is CATAEDRGGTDTQYF.

This chain uses TRBV7-9 with TRBJ2-5; TRBD1 aligns across 7 bases. Unmatched junction bases numbered 8, after V lost 5 bases and J lost 5 bases. The CDR3 is 14 residues long. Germline V gives CDR1 SEHNR, CDR2 FQNEAQ (reference sequence). The CDR3 reads CASSPDRAWETQYF. DNA of the CDR3: TGTGCCAGCAGCCCCGACAGGGCCTGGGAGACCCAGTACTTC. The full variable domain, with the rest looked up from reference TRBV7-9 and TRBJ2-5, is DTGVSQNPRHKITKRGQNVTFRCDPISEHNRLYWYRQTLGQGPEFLTYFQNEAQLEKSRLLSDRFSAERPKGSFSTLEIQRTEQGDSAMYLCASSPDRAWETQYFGPGTRLLVL.

This clone was recorded once. The chain employs TRBV27 and TRBJ2-7; no clear D. Between the trimmed V and J ends, which lost 10 bases and 0 bases, there was a span of 22 bases. This CDR3 region has 16 residues. Germline V CDR1 and CDR2: MNHEY, SMNVEV (reference sequence). The CDR3 is CANQVWANPNSYEQYF. The DNA of the CDR3 is TGTGCCAACCAAGTTTGGGCAAACCCCAACTCCTACGAGCAGTACTTC.

This clone was seen just once. This chain uses TRBV2 with TRBJ2-1, with TRBD2 as a possible D gene (6 bases). Germline CDR1 and CDR2: SNHLY and FYNNEI. The CDR3 is 16 residues long. Trimming took 5 bases from V and 0 from J, leaving 14 bases between them. CDR3 in DNA: TGTGCCAGCAGTACTGGGGGGAGGAGCTCCTACAATGAGCAGTTCTTC. Amino acid sequence: CASSTGGRSSYNEQFF.

V usage is TRBV28 and J usage is TRBJ2-1; D ambiguous. V was clipped by 2 bases and J by 3 bases, with 14 bases between them. Germline assignment: CDR1 MDHEN and CDR2 SYDVKM. The CDR3 consists of 16 residues. The CDR3 spells CASSLRRESFYNEQFF. CDR3 DNA: TGTGCCAGCAGTTTAAGGAGAGAATCTTTCTACAATGAGCAGTTCTTC.

This chain joins TRBV28 and TRBJ2-7; TRBD2 is a possible D gene (5 bases). The V gene's germline CDR1 is MDHEN and CDR2 SYDVKM. With 6 bases removed from V and 8 bases from J, the gap between germline ends came to 23 bases. The CDR3 extends over 15 amino acids. The CDR3 bases are TGTGCCAGCAGCCCAACTCGGACTTCCACAGACCAGCAGTACTTC. Its protein product is CASSPTRTSTDQQYF.

The V call is TRBV30, the J call TRBJ2-2; D gene unclear. The CDR3 has 13 residues. V lost 6 bases, J lost 1 base, and 9 bases lay in between. Germline loops: CDR1 GTSNPN, CDR2 SVGIG (reference sequence). The CDR3, as DNA: TGTGCCTGCCACAGTGAGAACACCGGGGAGCTGTTTTTT. This translates into CACHSENTGELFF.

A note on this clone: Additional DNA sequences in this sample encode the identical CDR3. V usage is TRBV7-2 and J usage is TRBJ2-7; D unresolved. The CDR3 spans 14 residues. Germline V gene sequence: CDR1 SGHTA, CDR2 FQGNSA. V shed 0 bases and J shed 0 bases, with 6 bases lying between them. In DNA form, the CDR3 reads TGTGCCAGCAGCTTAGCGGGTCTCTCCTACGAGCAGTACTTC. Its protein product is CASSLAGLSYEQYF.